A selection of T cell receptor beta chains follows, all from one sample in a study of shared clonotypes between healthy human individuals. The assay was immunoSEQ multiplex PCR, and TCRdb's table has in-frame clones only and misses some. The sample yields fewer than 1 million clones, roughly 96% seen once. What was sequenced was naive CD8+ T cells sorted from blood. Every receptor here comes from a man aged 25 to 40 in good health. Both conserved end residues are part of each CDR3. Fields, in order: V gene, CDR3 protein.

v_call: TRBV7-2
cdr3_aa: CASSSQIHIGDEQFF

v_call: TRBV11-1
cdr3_aa: CASSPPRGRSNYEQYF

v_call: TRBV4-1
cdr3_aa: CASSQGSATIISSTDTQYF

v_call: TRBV7-9
cdr3_aa: CASSFPGEGYEQYF

v_call: TRBV5-6
cdr3_aa: CASSLTQGLAGGKNIQYF

v_call: TRBV29-1
cdr3_aa: CSVPVSSDTQYF

v_call: TRBV13
cdr3_aa: CASSLTTRNTEAFF

v_call: TRBV7-9
cdr3_aa: CASSQDYYGYTF

v_call: TRBV5-1
cdr3_aa: CASSPSFQREYSTDTQYF

v_call: TRBV5-1
cdr3_aa: CASSLGLAGVSEGETQYF

v_call: TRBV6-1
cdr3_aa: CASSERLAYEQYF

v_call: TRBV19
cdr3_aa: CASSPSSRELIQYF

v_call: TRBV11-2
cdr3_aa: CASSPGQGKYGYTF

v_call: TRBV7-3
cdr3_aa: CASSSRLAGAGDEQFF

v_call: TRBV7-9
cdr3_aa: CASSQSPGEGTEQYF

v_call: TRBV9
cdr3_aa: CASSEYGTPNTGELFF

v_call: TRBV7-9
cdr3_aa: CASSYRDSPIEEDQYF

v_call: TRBV30
cdr3_aa: CALGTGDSYGYTF

v_call: TRBV28
cdr3_aa: CASSFLQGGTEAFF

v_call: TRBV2
cdr3_aa: CASSDPSQETQYF

v_call: TRBV7-9
cdr3_aa: CASSERGGKLFF

v_call: TRBV6-5
cdr3_aa: CASSPWRAGDEQYF

v_call: TRBV7-4
cdr3_aa: CASSLAGDTPYEQYF

v_call: TRBV7-2
cdr3_aa: CASSLLAGGPPTDTQYF

v_call: TRBV5-8
cdr3_aa: CASSLASGLHNEQFF

v_call: TRBV5-1
cdr3_aa: CASSLGQAGETQYF

v_call: TRBV11-2
cdr3_aa: CASSLGQPNTEAFF

v_call: TRBV4-3
cdr3_aa: CASRGGNTEAFF

v_call: TRBV10-2
cdr3_aa: CAASLGRGVINEQFF

v_call: TRBV19
cdr3_aa: CASSILAGGEQFF

v_call: TRBV5-4
cdr3_aa: CASSLDRDVNEQYF

v_call: TRBV11-2
cdr3_aa: CASSSWTRSQETQYF

v_call: TRBV2
cdr3_aa: CAGSTNYGYTF

v_call: TRBV5-4
cdr3_aa: CASSLEGPQLYF

v_call: TRBV28
cdr3_aa: CASSLDRVSYNEQFF

v_call: TRBV4-1
cdr3_aa: CASSQDQGANIQYF

v_call: TRBV9
cdr3_aa: CASSVAGSEAIYEQYF

v_call: TRBV14
cdr3_aa: CASSSPPGTGYTEAFF

v_call: TRBV5-6
cdr3_aa: CASSLGDRNTEAFF